Below, one T cell receptor beta chain is given with its context. Its antigen specificity is not known. No qualities accompany the bases; no much larger clone lies one base away. To sequence the TCRbeta CDR3 region, genomic DNA was isolated from the sorted cells. TCRbeta CDR3 regions were sequenced using the immunoSEQ Assay. TCRdb holds this immuneACCESS table with in-frame rearrangements only. Some clones are missing; in checked studies, unresolved V genes explain under half, and the rest has no known cause. The sample table shows 55,000 to 90,000 clones, and 85% to 90% are seen once. Of the sample, approximately 2.5% is held by the ten largest clones. The data are from a study of OX40 agonist ivuxolimab in advanced cancers. Regarding the study in general: Ivuxolimab was an agonistic, fully human IgG2 monoclonal antibody directed against OX40 (CD134), a costimulatory receptor. Intravenous ivuxolimab was administered to patients every 2 weeks at six dose levels: 0.01, 0.1, 0.3, 1.5, 3 and 10 mg/kg. Of the approximately 50 dose-escalation patients, hepatocellular carcinoma was present in 19, melanoma in around 15, renal cell carcinoma in 9 and head and neck cancer in 9. In the dose-escalation cohort, more than 80% of patients were male, and the mean age was 60 years with a range of roughly 23 to 79. Prior anti-PD-1, anti-PD-L1 or anti-CTLA-4 therapy was permitted, and 40% to 50% of dose-escalation patients had received checkpoint inhibitors. Partial responses were achieved by three dose-escalation patients, of whom one had hepatocellular carcinoma and two had cutaneous melanoma. Peripheral TCRbeta sequencing was intended to test whether TCR sequence diversity was altered and clonal T-cell expansion was caused by ivuxolimab. The paper covers the monotherapy dose-escalation part of the phase I ivuxolimab trial, which included N ≈ 50 patients.

Here is what the overall study found, with its caveats: Low levels of normalized T-cell clonal expansion were also seen in some patients who did not respond. After ivuxolimab, more expanded clones were found on average in CD8+ T cells than in CD4+ T cells. Clonal expansion of both CD4+ and CD8+ blood T cells was observed from baseline to week 6 at doses 0.1 to 3.0 mg/kg. Partial responders in the 0.1-3.0 mg/kg groups had among the lowest normalized peripheral clonal expansion, especially among CD8+ T cells. The antigen specificity of the peripheral T cells that underwent clonal expansion was not determined.

The trial excluded patients who had a history of autoimmune disease or who were on systemic immunosuppression. Peripheral blood for TCR sequencing was drawn from every dose cohort at baseline, at cycle 4 day 1 and at cycle 7 day 1. Samples came from an open-label, multicenter, first-in-human phase I dose-escalation trial of ivuxolimab. Adults with locally advanced or metastatic melanoma, renal cell carcinoma, hepatocellular carcinoma or head and neck squamous cell carcinoma were enrolled in the trial. Before TCR sequencing, CD4+ T cells and CD8+ T cells from peripheral blood were sorted into separate populations. This material consisted of CD4+ or CD8+ T cells sorted from blood, taken in a trial of the OX40 agonist ivuxolimab. The receptor comes from an adult with an advanced solid tumor such as melanoma, head and neck, liver or kidney cancer.

The CDR3 sequence is CASRGLAPYEQYF. The nucleotide sequence reads TGTGCCAGCAGAGGACTAGCACCCTACGAGCAGTACTTC. The chain is made from TRBV2 and TRBJ2-7; 8 central nucleotides agree with TRBD2. The CDR1 and CDR2 encoded by the germline V gene are SNHLY and FYNNEI. V is pruned by 6 bases and J by 2 bases, leaving 3 bases of the junction without a gene match. The CDR3 starts with the cysteine, ends with the phenylalanine, and has 13 residues. The entry retains the CDR3 DNA only, 39 bases that are in frame from base 1.